The entry that follows covers one T cell receptor beta chain sequence. The antigen remains unidentified. The sample is drawn from a study of a mutant IDH1 vaccine in newly diagnosed glioma. Study-level information: Standard pretreatment was either radiotherapy, temozolomide, or, for most, radiochemotherapy with temozolomide.

Assay used: immunoSEQ multiplex PCR; TCRdb lists only in-frame clones, some missing. The data hold about 25,000 clones, with 65% to 85% observed a single time. Time point meaning: week 11, during vaccination. Every single dose of the vaccine, 300 ug of mutant IDH1 20-mer peptide, came with topical imiquimod. The study enrolled donors with new WHO grade 3 or 4 IDH1-mutant, ATRX-lost astrocytomas. Trimming cost V 6 bases and J 4 bases, with 15 bases left between them. The germline CDR1 and CDR2 sequences are MGHRA and YSYEKL. The CDR3 consists of 14 residues. The receptor comes from a woman between 18 and 29 years old with glioma. This chain uses TRBV4-1 with TRBJ1-1; maybe TRBD1 (6 bases). Sequencing was performed on PBMCs, taken from a glioma patient whose treatment included an IDH1 peptide vaccine. This CDR3 is CASSSTGLGTEAFF. The CDR3 DNA reads as TGCGCCAGCAGTTCGACAGGTCTTGGCACTGAAGCTTTCTTT.